This T cell receptor (beta chain) appears in the sequencing data of a study of cytomegalovirus exposure and HLA in healthy donors. Findings and limits, study-wide: Usually a TCR sequence was rare, but some public TCRs were found in many donors.

Only one count was recorded for this clone. No antigen is known for it. Both 60 Vbeta primers and 13 Jbeta primers went into the PCR. Generated by immunoSEQ multiplex PCR, the TCRdb table keeps only in-frame clones and is missing some. The repertoire holds 150,000 to 200,000 clones, with approximately 76% as singletons. V was pared by 2 bases and J by 4 bases, with 6 bases of the junction left unmatched. The CDR3 has 15 residues. Germline V gene data show CDR1 as SGHVS and CDR2 as FNYEAQ. Sequencing was done on a sample of PBMCs. The sequence derives from a man between 60 and 75 years old in good health and CMV-seronegative. V gene TRBV7-6 combines with J gene TRBJ2-3, with 7 positions matching TRBD1. CDR3 in DNA: TGTGCCAGCAGCTTAAGGCCAGGGGGAGCAGATACGCAGTATTTT. Its translation: CASSLRPGGADTQYF.